There are a few counts of the clone carrying this TCR beta chain. Its matching antigen is unknown. These data come from a study of cytomegalovirus exposure and HLA in healthy donors. Regarding the study as a whole: In a later analysis, TCR association rates varied by HLA locus: DRB1 most, HLA-C fewest. The study recorded 150 to 200 TCR beta chains that were cytomegalovirus-associated.

PCR involved 60 Vbeta and 13 Jbeta primers. Method: immunoSEQ multiplex PCR; TCRdb's copy keeps in-frame clones and lacks some. The sample includes some 170,000 clones, around 74% of them seen just once. J lost 4 bases, V lost 2 bases, and 4 bases had no gene match. The CDR3 contains 13 residues. The germline V gene has CDR1 SQVTM and CDR2 ANQGSEA. The chain carries TRBV29-1 and TRBJ1-1; TRBD1 matches at 7 bases. The TCR sequence derives from a male donor in good health and CMV-seronegative. The sequencing sample was made of PBMCs. The CDR3 reads CSVEKAGGTEAFF. CDR3 in DNA: TGCAGCGTTGAAAAGGCAGGGGGCACTGAAGCTTTCTTT.